The 22 T cell receptor beta chains presented below share a single source sample, sequenced in a study of T-cell reconstitution after alpha-beta-depleted transplantation in children. Molecular barcoding with unique molecular identifiers was used for the TCRbeta library. TCRdb reanalysed the PCR reads using MiXCR and keeps one entry per CDR3 protein. The sample carries fewer than 750,000 distinct CDR3 sequences, around 23% recorded once. Sample: PBMCs, mostly from graft donor cells, taken 360 days after TCRalphabeta/CD19-depleted stem cell transplant. These TCRs come from a boy younger than two who had a stem cell transplant for acute myeloid leukemia, so the T cells may come from the graft donor.

This clonotype was detected many times. The rearrangement uses TRBV29-1 and TRBJ2-7; D is ambiguous. In germline, CDR1 is SQVTM, CDR2 ANQGSEA. Trimming left V 8 bases short and J 3 bases short, with 17 bases between. There are 13 residues in the CDR3. The CDR3 coding sequence is TGCAGCCCAAAGACGTCCTGGCACTACGAGCAGTACTTC. Translating gives CSPKTSWHYEQYF.

The CDR3, as DNA: TGCAGTGCTAGTGCTCCGGGCAGGGGAGAGACCCAGTACTTC. Translation: CSASAPGRGETQYF. V gene TRBV20-1 combines with J gene TRBJ2-5, with D tentatively TRBD1 (6 bases). This CDR3 contains 14 residues. V was pared by 3 bases and J by 4 bases, with 15 bases between. Germline CDR1 reads DFQATT; CDR2 reads SNEGSKA (reference sequence).

The rearrangement joins TRBV7-6 to TRBJ2-1; D may correspond to TRBD1 or TRBD2 (5 bases each). Trimming shortened V by 5 bases and J by 0 bases, and 14 bases separated the two germline ends. The CDR3 is 16 residues long. Looked up from germline, CDR1 is SGHVS and CDR2 is FNYEAQ. The DNA of the CDR3 is TGTGCCAGCAGCCCCTCGTGGGGGAGCTCCTACAATGAGCAGTTCTTC. It is translated as CASSPSWGSSYNEQFF.

The gene calls are TRBV7-8 and TRBJ2-3; D unresolved. The CDR3 spans 15 residues. The V and J ends lost 1 base and 1 base respectively, with 9 bases between them. Germline values: CDR1 SGHVS, CDR2 FQNEAQ. The CDR3 DNA follows: TGTGCCAGCAGCTTAGGGGGATGGGGCACAGATACGCAGTATTTT. Its translation is CASSLGGWGTDTQYF.

This clonotype was seen a few times. The V gene is TRBV15, the J gene TRBJ2-1; 9 bases agree with TRBD2. V lost 7 bases and J lost 5; bases outside the gene matches: 6. The CDR3 is 14 residues long. Germline-derived CDR1 and CDR2 are LNHNV and YYDKDF (reference sequence). CDR3 in amino acids: CATNPRGGDNEQFF. CDR3 sequence (DNA): TGTGCCACCAACCCTCGCGGGGGGGACAATGAGCAGTTCTTC.

This clonotype was recorded at least ten times. The chain uses TRBV20-1 and TRBJ2-1, with D unclear. CDR1 and CDR2 (germline): DFQATT, SNEGSKA (reference sequence). Trimming took off 3 bases at V and 11 bases at J, with 11 bases between the two ends. The CDR3 covers 11 residues. CDR3 nucleotide sequence: TGCAGTGCTAGTCGCGAAAGGAAGCAGTTCTTC. This sequence encodes CSASRERKQFF.

In this sample, this clonotype turned up a few times. The chain couples TRBV20-1 to TRBJ2-3, with D hard to call. The CDR3 covers 14 residues. V was shortened by 6 bases and J by 0 bases, with 13 bases between the two germline ends. Germline V gene data show CDR1 as DFQATT and CDR2 as SNEGSKA (reference sequence). CDR3: CSAILLTSTDTQYF. In nucleotides, the CDR3 is TGCAGTGCCATACTTCTTACTAGCACAGATACGCAGTATTTT.

The sample holds many counts of this clonotype. V usage is TRBV20-1 and J usage is TRBJ2-7, with D perhaps matching TRBD2 (6 bases). The germline V gene has CDR1 DFQATT and CDR2 SNEGSKA (reference sequence). This CDR3 region has 15 residues. The ends were cut back, 1 base at V and 0 bases at J, with 13 bases in the middle. The CDR3 sequence is CSARGGAGSSYEQYV. The CDR3 coding sequence is TGCAGTGCTAGAGGAGGAGCGGGTAGCTCCTACGAGCAGTACGTC.

The chain couples TRBV29-1 to TRBJ2-5; the match to TRBD2 covers 8 bases. Germline V gives CDR1 SQVTM, CDR2 ANQGSEA. The CDR3 is 14 amino acids. The trim removed 4 bases at V and 5 bases at J, leaving 9 bases unmatched. CDR3 coding DNA: TGCAGCGTTGCCCCGGGGGGGGCGCGTGAGACCCAGTACTTC. Its translation: CSVAPGGARETQYF.

This clonotype was detected ten times or more. The chain joins TRBV29-1 to TRBJ2-1, with D tentatively TRBD1 or TRBD2 (5 bases each). V lost 7 bases to trimming and J lost 8 bases, with 12 bases between them. The CDR3 totals 11 residues. CDR1 and CDR2 (germline): SQVTM, ANQGSEA. The CDR3 region has the DNA TGCAGCGCACCCATGGGACATGAGCAGTTCTTC. The encoded protein is CSAPMGHEQFF.

The chain links TRBV20-1 to TRBJ2-3; no clear D gene. V gave up 4 bases and J gave up 6 bases, with 11 bases separating them. CDR3 size: 12 residues. The V gene's germline CDR1 is DFQATT and CDR2 SNEGSKA (reference sequence). This CDR3 is CSAMIRTDTQYF. The CDR3 bases are TGCAGTGCTATGATTCGTACGGATACGCAGTATTTT.

This clonotype showed up many times. The chain carries TRBV14 and TRBJ1-2, with D perhaps TRBD1 (6 bases). The CDR3 is 13 amino acids. Trimming cost V 0 bases and J 8 bases, with 10 bases left between them. Germline assignment: CDR1 SGHDN and CDR2 FVKESK. CDR3 loop: CASSQDPGEGYTF. CDR3 DNA: TGTGCCAGCAGCCAAGATCCAGGGGAAGGCTACACCTTC.

As for this clonotype: A read error may produce the germline difference seen at one junction end. CDR3 DNA sequence: TGCGCCAGCGCCTCTTCAGAATTCAGGCTCTTC. This codes for CASASSEFRLF. V usage is TRBV5-1 and J usage is TRBJ2-1; no clear D. Germline values: CDR1 SGHRS, CDR2 YFSETQ. The CDR3 has 11 amino acids.

The rearrangement uses TRBV6-1 and TRBJ2-3, with 9 bases that match TRBD2. The CDR3 consists of 15 residues. Germline CDR1 MNHNS, CDR2 SASEGT. V lost 6 bases to trimming and J lost 4 bases; unmatched junction nucleotides: 8. CDR3 sequence (DNA): TGTGCCAGCAGAGAGCGGGGGGTCCAATCAGATACGCAGTATTTT. This encodes CASRERGVQSDTQYF.

The chain joins TRBV12-3 or TRBV12-4 to TRBJ1-1; tentative D call: TRBD1 (5 bases). The germline V and J ends were trimmed by 7 bases and 1 base, with 16 bases remaining between them. The CDR3 length is 15 residues. The CDR3: CASTLPGTENTEAFF. In DNA form, the CDR3 reads TGTGCCAGCACCCTACCTGGGACCGAGAACACTGAAGCTTTCTTT.

This clonotype showed up many times. At one of its ends the junction is not consistent with the germline gene, which may arise from a read error. This sequence joins TRBV7-7 and TRBJ2-1; D not certain. Germline CDR1 reads SSHAT; CDR2 reads FNYEAQ (reference sequence). The CDR3 runs to 13 residues. The CDR3, as DNA: TGTGCCAGCAGTTTAGCCACCCGAGATGAGCAGTTCTTC. This codes for CASSLATRDEQFF. The full variable domain, in which reference TRBV7-7 and TRBJ2-1 provide the parts outside the CDR3, is GAGVSQSPRYKVTKRGQDVTLRCDPISSHATLYWYQQALGQGPEFLTYFNYEAQPDKSGLPSDRFSAERPEGSISTLTIQRTEQRDSAMYRCASSLATRDEQFFGPGTRLTVL.

This chain uses TRBV5-6 with TRBJ2-1; D remains ambiguous. Per the germline V gene, CDR1 is SGHDT and CDR2 is YYEEEE. The CDR3 has 14 residues. The ends were cut back, 2 bases at V and 10 bases at J, with 16 bases in the middle. The CDR3 DNA reads as TGTGCCAGCAGCTTCGGGCTTTACCTCAGGGAGCAGTTCTTC. This codes for CASSFGLYLREQFF.

This clonotype has at least ten counts. The rearrangement uses TRBV7-9 and TRBJ2-7, with 9 positions matching TRBD1. This CDR3 contains 14 residues. CDR1 is SEHNR and CDR2 is FQNEAQ in the germline V gene (reference sequence). V trimming: 4 bases; J trimming: 5 bases; junction bases outside the gene matches: 6. The CDR3 protein is CASSSGDRENEQYF. CDR3 bases: TGTGCCAGCAGCTCAGGGGACAGGGAGAACGAGCAGTACTTC. Together with reference TRBV7-9 and TRBJ2-7, the CDR3 gives the full variable domain: DTGVSQNPRHKITKRGQNVTFRCDPISEHNRLYWYRQTLGQGPEFLTYFQNEAQLEKSRLLSDRFSAERPKGSFSTLEIQRTEQGDSAMYLCASSSGDRENEQYFGPGTRLTVT.

This clonotype has just a few counts. V is TRBV6-5 and J is TRBJ2-1, with D possibly matching TRBD1 (6 bases). V was clipped by 2 bases and J by 8 bases, with 16 bases between them. Germline-derived CDR1 and CDR2 are MNHEY and SVGAGI. The CDR3 is 15 residues long. The CDR3 reads CASSYRSRGSYEQFF. The CDR3 DNA is TGTGCCAGCAGTTACCGGAGCAGGGGATCCTATGAGCAGTTCTTC.

V gene TRBV20-1 combines with J gene TRBJ2-1; 12 nucleotides align to TRBD2. CDR1 DFQATT and CDR2 SNEGSKA come from the germline V gene (reference sequence). V shed 0 bases, J shed 7 bases, and the junction held 7 bases outside the gene matches. The CDR3 is 16 residues long. DNA for the CDR3: TGCAGTGCTAGAGATCTAGCGGGGGGGGTCCCGAATGAGCAGTTCTTC. Amino acids: CSARDLAGGVPNEQFF.

This clonotype was seen repeatedly, ten times or more. This chain joins TRBV12-3 or TRBV12-4 and TRBJ1-5, with D possibly being TRBD1 (5 bases). The V and J ends lost 2 bases and 3 bases respectively, with 8 bases between them. The length of the CDR3 is 14 residues. The CDR3 spells CASSLRGFNQPQHF. Here the CDR3 DNA reads TGTGCCAGCAGTTTAAGGGGATTCAATCAGCCCCAGCATTTT.

This clonotype has a count of ten or more. The gene calls are TRBV20-1 and TRBJ2-3, with 7 bases identical to TRBD2. The germline V gene has CDR1 DFQATT and CDR2 SNEGSKA (reference sequence). The J segment lost 0 bases and the V segment lost 2 bases, leaving 5 bases of the junction unmatched. The CDR3 has 15 residues. CDR3 DNA sequence: TGCAGTGCTAGAAGCGTCGGGGGGAGCACAGATACGCAGTATTTT. It specifies CSARSVGGSTDTQYF.